This TCR beta chain is from a study of blood T cell repertoires in COVID-19. The CDR3 is 14 amino acids. V lost 4 bases to trimming and J lost 10 bases; unmatched junction nucleotides: 7. The Seattle patients, enrolled during active infection, were followed longitudinally. The authors' processing: Estimation of nucleated cell counts was performed using reference gene primer amplification. Some clones are missing from TCRdb's copy, which holds only in-frame ones; the method was immunoSEQ multiplex PCR. V and J calls and clone size are as listed in that table; D and trimming were resolved from the DNA. Seen here are fewer than 350,000 clones, 86% observed once, and the top ten hold approximately 12%.

What was sequenced was peripheral blood. This TCR derives from a woman aged 25 to 45 with COVID-19, enrolled during active disease. The chain combines TRBV23-1 with TRBJ1-6, with 7 bases identical to TRBD1. TRBV23-1 is given ORF status, its function remaining uncertain. The CDR3 loop is CASSPPGGDSPLHF. The CDR3 DNA follows: TGCGCCAGCAGTCCCCCAGGGGGTGACTCACCCCTCCACTTT.